This note documents a single T cell receptor beta chain sequence. Its antigen is still unknown. The junction departs from the called germline gene at one end, perhaps through a read error. Germline values: CDR1 KGHSH, CDR2 LQKENI. The length of the CDR3 is 17 residues. This sample is part of a study of cytomegalovirus exposure and HLA in healthy donors. Turning to the study itself: As released early, the data held about 85 million unique TCRs from HLA-typed donors. Notes on the study in general: In a later analysis, common viral pathogens appeared linked to several of the most significant clusters. In vitro data verified three CMV-associated chains as specific for CMV antigens. According to an earlier analysis, most TCR beta V segments yielded productive rearrangements about 87% or about 30% of the time.

PCR amplification relied on 60 Vbeta primers (plus 13 Jbeta primers). Method: immunoSEQ multiplex PCR; TCRdb's copy keeps in-frame clones and lacks some. The data contain about 190,000 clones, roughly 80% of them singletons. The TCR originated in a middle-aged man in good health and CMV-seropositive. This chain joins TRBV18 and TRBJ2-5; D might be TRBD1 (9 bases). Sequencing used PBMCs. CDR3 in DNA: TGTGCCGGCTCACCCCGGGGGGGTACAGGGGGCTCTCAAGAGCAGTACTTC. Its protein is CAGSPRGGTGGSQEQYF.